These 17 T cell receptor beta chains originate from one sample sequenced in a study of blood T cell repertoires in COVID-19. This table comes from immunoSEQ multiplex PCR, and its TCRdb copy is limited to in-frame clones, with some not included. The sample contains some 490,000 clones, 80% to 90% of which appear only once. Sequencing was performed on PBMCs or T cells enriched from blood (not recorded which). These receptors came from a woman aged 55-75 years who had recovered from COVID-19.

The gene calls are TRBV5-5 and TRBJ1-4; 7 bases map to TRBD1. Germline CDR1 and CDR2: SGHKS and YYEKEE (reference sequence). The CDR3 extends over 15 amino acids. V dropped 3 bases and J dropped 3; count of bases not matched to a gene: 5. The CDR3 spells CASSSRGQANEKLFF. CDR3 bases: TGTGCCAGCAGCTCTAGGGGGCAGGCTAATGAAAAACTGTTTTTT.

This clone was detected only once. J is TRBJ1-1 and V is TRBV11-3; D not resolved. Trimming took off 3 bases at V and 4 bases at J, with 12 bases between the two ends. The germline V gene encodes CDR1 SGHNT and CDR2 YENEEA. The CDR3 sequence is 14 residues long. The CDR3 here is CASSFGSGSTEAFF. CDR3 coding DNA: TGTGCCAGCAGCTTCGGGAGTGGGAGCACTGAAGCTTTCTTT.

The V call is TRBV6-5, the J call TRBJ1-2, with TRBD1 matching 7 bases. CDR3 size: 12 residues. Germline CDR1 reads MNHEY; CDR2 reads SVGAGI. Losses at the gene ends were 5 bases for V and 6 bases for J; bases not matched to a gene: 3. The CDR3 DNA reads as TGTGCCAGCAGTCGTACAGGGGATGGCTACACCTTC. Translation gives CASSRTGDGYTF.

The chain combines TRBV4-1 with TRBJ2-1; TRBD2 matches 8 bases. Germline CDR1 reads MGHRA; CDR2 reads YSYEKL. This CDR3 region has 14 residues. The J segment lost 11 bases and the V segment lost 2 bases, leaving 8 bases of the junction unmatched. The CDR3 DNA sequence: TGCGCCAGCAGCCAACTCCAAGGACTAGCCCAGCAGTTCTTC. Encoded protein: CASSQLQGLAQQFF.

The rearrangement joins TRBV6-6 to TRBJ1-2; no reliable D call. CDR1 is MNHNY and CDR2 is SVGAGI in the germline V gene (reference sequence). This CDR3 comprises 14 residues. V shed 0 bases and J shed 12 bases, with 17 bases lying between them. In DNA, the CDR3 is TGTGCCAGCAGTTACTCTACGTCGCGGGAGACCCACACCTTC. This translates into CASSYSTSRETHTF.

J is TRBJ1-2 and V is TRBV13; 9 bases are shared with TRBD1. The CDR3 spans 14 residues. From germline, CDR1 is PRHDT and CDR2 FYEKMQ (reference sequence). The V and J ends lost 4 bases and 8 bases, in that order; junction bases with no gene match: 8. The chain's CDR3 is CASSSEQGAGGYTF. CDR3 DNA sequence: TGTGCCAGCAGCTCCGAACAGGGGGCAGGAGGCTACACCTTC.

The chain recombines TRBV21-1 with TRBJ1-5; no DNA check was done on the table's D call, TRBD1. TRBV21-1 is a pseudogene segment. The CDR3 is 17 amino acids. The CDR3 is CASSNNPGAGSNQPQHF. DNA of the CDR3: TGTGCCAGCAGCAACAACCCGGGCGCAGGGAGCAATCAGCCCCAGCATTTT.

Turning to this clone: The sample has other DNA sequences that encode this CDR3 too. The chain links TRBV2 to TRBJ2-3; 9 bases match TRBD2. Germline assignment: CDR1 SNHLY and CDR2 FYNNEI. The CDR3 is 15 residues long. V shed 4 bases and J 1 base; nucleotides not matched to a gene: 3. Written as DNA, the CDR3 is TGTGCCAGCAGTGGGTTAGCGGGGGGCACAGATACGCAGTATTTT. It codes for CASSGLAGGTDTQYF.

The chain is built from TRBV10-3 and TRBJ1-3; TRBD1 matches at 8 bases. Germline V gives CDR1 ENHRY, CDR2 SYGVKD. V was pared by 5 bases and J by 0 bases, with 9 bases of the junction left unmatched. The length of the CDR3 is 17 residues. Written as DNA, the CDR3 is TGTGCCATCAGTCCAAGGACAGGGCGATACTCTGGAAACACCATATATTTT. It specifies CAISPRTGRYSGNTIYF.

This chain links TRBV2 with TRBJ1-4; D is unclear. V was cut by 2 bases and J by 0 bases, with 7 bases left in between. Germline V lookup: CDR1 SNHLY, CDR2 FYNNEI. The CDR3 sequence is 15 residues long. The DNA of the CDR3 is TGTGCCAGCAGTGAATCACGGTCAACTAATGAAAAACTGTTTTTT. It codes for CASSESRSTNEKLFF. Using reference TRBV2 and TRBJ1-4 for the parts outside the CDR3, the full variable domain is EPEVTQTPSHQVTQMGQEVILRCVPISNHLYFYWYRQILGQKVEFLVSFYNNEISEKSEIFDDQFSVERPDGSNFTLKIRSTKLEDSAMYFCASSESRSTNEKLFFGSGTQLSVL.

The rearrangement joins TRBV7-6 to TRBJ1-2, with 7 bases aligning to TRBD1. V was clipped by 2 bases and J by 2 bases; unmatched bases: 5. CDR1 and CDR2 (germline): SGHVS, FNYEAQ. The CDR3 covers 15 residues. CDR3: CASSLNRGDNYGYTF. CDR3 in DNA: TGTGCCAGCAGCTTAAACAGGGGAGACAACTATGGCTACACCTTC.

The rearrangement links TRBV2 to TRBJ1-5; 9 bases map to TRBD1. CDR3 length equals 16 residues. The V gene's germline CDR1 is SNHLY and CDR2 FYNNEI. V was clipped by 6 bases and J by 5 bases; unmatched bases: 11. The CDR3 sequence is CASSRDRVPQDQPQHF. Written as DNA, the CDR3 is TGTGCCAGCAGCCGGGACAGGGTACCCCAGGATCAGCCCCAGCATTTT.

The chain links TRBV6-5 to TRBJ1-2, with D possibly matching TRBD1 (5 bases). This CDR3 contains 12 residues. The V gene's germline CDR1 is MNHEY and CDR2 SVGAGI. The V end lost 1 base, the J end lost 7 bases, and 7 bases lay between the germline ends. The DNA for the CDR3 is TGTGCCAGCAGTTACTGGGGCAGTGGCTACACCTTC. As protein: CASSYWGSGYTF.

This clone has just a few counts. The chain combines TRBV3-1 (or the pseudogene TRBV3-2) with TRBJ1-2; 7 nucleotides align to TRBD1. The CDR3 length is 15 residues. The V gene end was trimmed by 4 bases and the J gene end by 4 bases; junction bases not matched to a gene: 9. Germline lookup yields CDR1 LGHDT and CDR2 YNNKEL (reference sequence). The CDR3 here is CASSPPGGGSYGYTF. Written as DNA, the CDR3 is TGTGCCAGCAGCCCCCCGGGAGGGGGCAGCTATGGCTACACCTTC.

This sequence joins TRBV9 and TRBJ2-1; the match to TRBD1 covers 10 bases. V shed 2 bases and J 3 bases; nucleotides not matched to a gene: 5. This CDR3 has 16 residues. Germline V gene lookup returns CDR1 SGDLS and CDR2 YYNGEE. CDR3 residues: CASSVGQGVFYNEQFF. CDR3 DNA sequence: TGTGCCAGCAGCGTTGGACAGGGGGTTTTCTACAATGAGCAGTTCTTC.

CDR3 in amino acids: CASSLGTGPYNEQFF. The CDR3 DNA follows: TGTGCCAGCAGCCTGGGGACTGGCCCCTACAATGAGCAGTTCTTC. This chain joins TRBV3-1 (or the pseudogene TRBV3-2) and TRBJ2-1; tentatively, D is TRBD2 (6 bases). The CDR3 is made up of 15 amino acids. Germline V CDR1 and CDR2: LGHDT, YNNKEL (reference sequence). Trimming left V 4 bases short and J 2 bases short, with 12 bases between.

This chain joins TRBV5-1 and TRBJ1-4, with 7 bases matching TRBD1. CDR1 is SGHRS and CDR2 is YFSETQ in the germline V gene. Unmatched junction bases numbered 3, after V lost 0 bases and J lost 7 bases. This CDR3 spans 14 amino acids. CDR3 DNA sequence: TGCGCCAGCAGCTTGGAGGGGGCCAGTGAAAAACTGTTTTTT. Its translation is CASSLEGASEKLFF.